This T cell receptor (beta chain) was recovered during a study of OX40 agonist ivuxolimab in advanced cancers. The protocol was immunoSEQ multiplex PCR, while the TCRdb copy is restricted to in-frame clones and leaves out a portion. This table holds about 64,000 clones, around 80% found once. The CDR3 has 12 residues. V was pared by 7 bases and J by 7 bases, with 15 bases between. Germline CDR1 reads SGHRS; CDR2 reads YFSETQ. This chain links TRBV5-1 with TRBJ2-7; D is perhaps TRBD1 (6 bases). Sequenced here: CD4+ or CD8+ T cells sorted from blood, sampled in a trial of the OX40 agonist ivuxolimab. This clonotype originated in an adult with an advanced solid tumor such as melanoma, head and neck, liver or kidney cancer. CDR3 DNA sequence: TGCGCCAGCCGTCAGGGGAGAGGAGAGCAGTACTTC. Residues: CASRQGRGEQYF.